The clone carrying this TCR beta chain was seen a handful of times. Its specificity is unknown. These data are taken from a study of T-cell memory formation after mild COVID-19. Findings and limits, study-wide: Mostly located in CM and EM were contracting CD4+ clones, with contracting CD8+ clones located in EMRA. Clones contracting over day 15 to 85 were CD4/CD8 balanced, with later expanders leaning CD4+.

TCRdb reanalysed the 5' RACE reads using MiXCR and keeps one entry per CDR3 protein. The table shows 90,000 to 120,000 distinct CDR3 sequences, with 15% to 20% occurring only once. Trimming cost V 6 bases and J 4 bases, with 14 bases left between them. Germline loops: CDR1 WNHNN, CDR2 SYGVQD (reference sequence). The CDR3 consists of 14 residues. This receptor was identified in a young man who had mild COVID-19 (a few samples of this study predate the infection). Cell type and time point are not known. Source material: PBMCs or a T cell subset sorted from them (not recorded which). This chain joins TRBV10-1 and TRBJ2-3; the D gene could be TRBD1 or TRBD2 (5 bases each). This chain's CDR3 is CASSGDGDPDTQYF. The DNA of the CDR3 is TGCGCCAGCAGCGGAGACGGGGACCCAGATACGCAGTATTTT.